Included here is one T cell receptor (beta chain) sequence, with context. The length of the CDR3 is 16 residues. Trimming stripped 6 bases from V and 0 bases from J, with 17 bases between. Germline CDR1 and CDR2: SNHLY and FYNNEI. The data originate from a study of blood T cell repertoires in COVID-19. Generated by immunoSEQ multiplex PCR, the TCRdb table keeps only in-frame clones and is missing some. This repertoire shows 200,000 to 250,000 clones, around 83% found once; its top ten account for approximately 7.6%. The J gene is TRBJ1-1, the V gene TRBV2, with unresolved D. The clonotype comes from a woman over 75 with COVID-19, enrolled during active disease. Material: peripheral blood. DNA of the CDR3: TGTGCCAGCAGGGCACAGAGTACCACGATGAACACTGAAGCTTTCTTT. Protein product: CASRAQSTTMNTEAFF.